The clone carrying this T cell receptor beta chain was seen once. These data come from a study of patients and donors after allogeneic stem cell transplantation. Germline CDR1 is MNHNY and CDR2 is SVGAGI (reference sequence). The CDR3 consists of 16 residues. The ends were cut back, 5 bases at V and 4 bases at J, with 15 bases in the middle. TCRdb analysed the RT-PCR reads with MiXCR anew, one entry per CDR3 protein. Of about 89,000 distinct CDR3 sequences in the sample, roughly 48% are singletons; the top ten hold around 55%. Material for sequencing was blood, either unsorted or a sorted T cell fraction (not recorded which). This clonotype was obtained from a human donor who was either an allogeneic HSCT recipient or a stem cell or donor lymphocyte infusion donor (not recorded which). It is not recorded whose cells these are; they may come from a transplant donor. V usage is TRBV6-6 and J usage is TRBJ2-6; D gene uncertain. DNA for the CDR3: TGTGCCAGCAGTCGCGAAAGGGATTCCGGGGCCAACGTCCTGACTTTC. Translated: CASSRERDSGANVLTF.